This T cell receptor beta chain was profiled in a study of blood T cell repertoires in COVID-19. Study-wide background: There were acute and convalescent COVID-19 samples, and they came from the United States, Italy and Spain. The cDNA or gDNA used as material had been derived from T cells, B-cell-depleted T cells, or PBMCs.

Germline loops: CDR1 MNHNY, CDR2 SVGAGI (reference sequence). V shed 2 bases and J shed 6 bases, with 11 bases lying between them. The CDR3 loop spans 14 amino acids. Authors' processing steps: Estimates of nucleated cell counts were drawn from the amplification of reference gene primers. The table came from immunoSEQ multiplex PCR; TCRdb's copy has only in-frame clones and leaves some out. The V and J calls and clone size were taken over from that table, and D and trimming were inferred from the DNA. This repertoire shows some 180,000 clones, roughly nine tenths found once; its top ten account for about 22%.

The sample comprised peripheral blood. The J gene is TRBJ1-5, the V gene TRBV6-6, with D maybe TRBD1 (6 bases). The receptor comes from a man between 60 and 75 years old with active or convalescent COVID-19. CDR3 nucleotides: TGTGCCAGCAGTTACGGCGGGGGCCCTCAGCCCCAGCATTTT. The encoded protein is CASSYGGGPQPQHF.